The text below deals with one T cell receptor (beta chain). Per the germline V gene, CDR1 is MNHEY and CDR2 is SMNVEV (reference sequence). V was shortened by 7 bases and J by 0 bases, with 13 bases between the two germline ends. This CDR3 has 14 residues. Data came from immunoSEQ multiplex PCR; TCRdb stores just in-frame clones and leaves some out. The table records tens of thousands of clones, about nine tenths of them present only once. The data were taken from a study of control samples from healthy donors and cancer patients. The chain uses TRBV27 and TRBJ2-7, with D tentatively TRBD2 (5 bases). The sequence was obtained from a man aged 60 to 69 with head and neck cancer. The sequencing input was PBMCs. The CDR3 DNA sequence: TGTGCCAGCAAAGAGCGGACTCACTCCTACGAGCAGTACTTC. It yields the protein CASKERTHSYEQYF.